The 6 T cell receptor beta chains given below trace back to one sample, sequenced in a study of cytomegalovirus exposure and HLA in healthy donors. PCR employed 60 Vbeta and 13 Jbeta primers. Libraries were prepared by immunoSEQ multiplex PCR; TCRdb keeps only in-frame clonotypes and omits some of them. The sample holds fewer than 250,000 clones, roughly 80% seen once. Sample: PBMCs. These receptor sequences come from a male donor in good health and CMV-seronegative.

The rearrangement uses TRBV6-5 and TRBJ2-5; D not resolved. Trimming pared 10 bases from V and 1 base from J, leaving 13 bases between. This CDR3 is built from 13 residues. The germline gives CDR1 MNHEY, CDR2 SVGAGI. The CDR3 loop is CATAPTFQETQYF. The CDR3 DNA follows: TGTGCCACCGCACCCACATTCCAAGAGACCCAGTACTTC.

V usage is TRBV28 and J usage is TRBJ1-3; TRBD1 agrees at 7 bases. Germline CDR1 reads MDHEN; CDR2 reads SYDVKM. Unmatched junction bases numbered 9, after V lost 7 bases and J lost 3 bases. There are 15 residues in the CDR3. The CDR3 DNA is TGTGCCAGCACCGAAGCCGGGACAGATGGAAACACCATATATTTT. Translated, it gives CASTEAGTDGNTIYF.

The rearrangement links TRBV15 to TRBJ1-5, with no clear D. The V and J ends lost 8 bases and 0 bases respectively, with 14 bases between them. The CDR3 is 15 residues long. Per germline, CDR1 LNHNV and CDR2 YYDKDF (reference sequence). The CDR3 DNA reads TGTGCCACCCGCATGCAGATGAATAGCAATCAGCCCCAGCATTTT. Translated, it gives CATRMQMNSNQPQHF.

This clone occurred once. This chain uses TRBV5-1 with TRBJ1-1, with no clear D. Germline CDR1 and CDR2: SGHRS and YFSETQ. This CDR3 region has 15 residues. V was pared by 2 bases and J by 0 bases, with 11 bases between. The CDR3 DNA sequence: TGCGCCAGCAGCTTTTCTAGGCTCATGAACACTGAAGCTTTCTTT. Translation gives CASSFSRLMNTEAFF.

The chain carries TRBV7-1 and TRBJ2-2, with TRBD2 matching 14 bases. TRBV7-1 is reported as an ORF; its role is uncertain. The ends lost 3 bases at V and 5 bases at J; junction bases unmatched: 26. The CDR3 has 24 residues. DNA for the CDR3: TGTGCCAGCAGCTCCCATAATTTGCCCCCCGGGACTAGCGGGAGAATGGGACCTACCGGGGAGCTGTTTTTT. Translating it yields CASSSHNLPPGTSGRMGPTGELFF.

This clone occurred once. The J gene is TRBJ1-2, the V gene TRBV29-1; 7 positions agree with TRBD1. CDR1 is SQVTM, CDR2 ANQGSEA, per germline. The J segment lost 3 bases and the V segment lost 5 bases, leaving 6 bases of the junction unmatched. CDR3 length: 13 amino acids. CDR3 loop: CSVQGERDYGYTF. CDR3 nucleotide sequence: TGCAGCGTTCAGGGGGAGAGGGACTATGGCTACACCTTC.